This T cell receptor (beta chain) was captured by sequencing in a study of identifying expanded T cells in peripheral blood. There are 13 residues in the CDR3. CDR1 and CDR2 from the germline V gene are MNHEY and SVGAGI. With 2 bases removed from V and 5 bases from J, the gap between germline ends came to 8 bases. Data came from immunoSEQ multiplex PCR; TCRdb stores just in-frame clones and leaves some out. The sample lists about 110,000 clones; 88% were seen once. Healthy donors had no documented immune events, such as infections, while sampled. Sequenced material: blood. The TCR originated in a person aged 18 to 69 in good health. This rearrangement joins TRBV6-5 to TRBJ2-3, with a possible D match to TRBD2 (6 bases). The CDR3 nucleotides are TGTGCCAGCAGTTACCGGAGGGGAGATACGCAGTATTTT. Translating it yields CASSYRRGDTQYF.